Below are 28 T cell receptor beta chains sequenced from a single sample in a study of OX40 agonist ivuxolimab in advanced cancers. Library construction relied on the immunoSEQ multiplex PCR assay. The immuneACCESS repertoire file appears here via TCRdb, limited to in-frame rearrangements. These files lack a portion of the clones; in checked studies, under half of the deficit traces to unresolved V genes, and the cause of the others is not known. Here the sample has 57,000 or so clones; roughly four fifths occur a single time. The ten largest clones take up less than 3.5% of the sample. This specimen consisted of CD4+ or CD8+ T cells sorted from blood, obtained in a trial of the OX40 agonist ivuxolimab. These TCRs come from an adult with an advanced solid tumor such as melanoma, head and neck, liver or kidney cancer.

The chain couples TRBV7-2 to TRBJ2-7, with 10 nucleotides matching TRBD2. The V and J ends lost 5 bases and 2 bases, in that order; junction bases with no gene match: 6. Germline-derived CDR1 and CDR2 are SGHTA and FQGNSA. The CDR3 is 15 residues long. CDR3 loop: CASSQLAGPTYEQYF. For the CDR3, the DNA is TGTGCCAGCAGCCAACTAGCGGGGCCCACCTACGAGCAGTACTTC.

The rearrangement links TRBV5-1 to TRBJ1-2; D gene uncertain. The CDR3 spans 14 residues. V lost 4 bases, J lost 2 bases, and 12 bases lay in between. Germline V CDR1 and CDR2: SGHRS, YFSETQ. The CDR3 region is CASSTSPENYGYTF. CDR3 in DNA: TGCGCCAGCAGCACTTCTCCTGAGAACTATGGCTACACCTTC.

V and J are TRBV30 and TRBJ2-5; 11 nucleotides match TRBD1. Germline V gene data show CDR1 as GTSNPN and CDR2 as SVGIG (reference sequence). V shed 4 bases, J shed 4 bases, and the junction held 8 bases outside the gene matches. CDR3 length: 15 amino acids. The CDR3 coding sequence is TGTGCCTGGAATTCGGGACAGGGGGGGAGAGAGACCCAGTACTTC. Translating gives CAWNSGQGGRETQYF.

The V and J genes are TRBV9 and TRBJ1-2; D ambiguous. This CDR3 is 12 amino acids long. Trimming shortened V by 0 bases and J by 2 bases, and 2 bases separated the two germline ends. The germline V gene encodes CDR1 SGDLS and CDR2 YYNGEE. The CDR3 coding sequence is TGTGCCAGCAGCGTAGGAAACTATGGCTACACCTTC. The encoded protein is CASSVGNYGYTF. The variable domain in full, completed from reference TRBV9 and TRBJ1-2, reads DSGVTQTPKHLITATGQRVTLRCSPRSGDLSVYWYQQSLDQGLQFLIQYYNGEERAKGNILERFSAQQFPDLHSELNLSSLELGDSALYFCASSVGNYGYTFGSGTRLTVV.

The chain joins TRBV6-5 to TRBJ2-5, with 7 bases matching TRBD2. The ends lost 2 bases at V and 5 bases at J; junction bases unmatched: 2. This CDR3 comprises 13 residues. CDR1 MNHEY and CDR2 SVGAGI come from the germline V gene. CDR3 in DNA: TGTGCCAGCAGTTACAGGGGAGGGGAGACCCAGTACTTC. Amino acids: CASSYRGGETQYF.

This rearrangement joins TRBV28 to TRBJ1-1, with 7 bases identical to TRBD1. This CDR3 has 13 amino acids. Germline CDR1 is MDHEN and CDR2 is SYDVKM. V lost 3 bases, J lost 7 bases, and 5 bases stayed unmatched. CDR3 sequence (DNA): TGTGCCAGCAGTTTCCCGCCAGGGGGTGAAGCTTTCTTT. This translates into CASSFPPGGEAFF.

The rearrangement links TRBV10-2 to TRBJ1-3, with 7 bases identical to TRBD1. Germline values: CDR1 WSHSY, CDR2 SAAADI. This CDR3 has 18 amino acids. V was pared by 7 bases and J by 0 bases, with 15 bases of the junction left unmatched. CDR3 sequence (DNA): TGCGCCAGCACTGGCGGGGCAGGGGGTTACCACTCTGGAAACACCATATATTTT. Residues: CASTGGAGGYHSGNTIYF.

The chain joins TRBV4-2 to TRBJ2-5; 8 nucleotides line up with TRBD2. Germline trimming cut 0 bases from V and 2 bases from J; bases unmatched to any gene: 8. Germline lookup yields CDR1 LGHNA and CDR2 YNFKEQ. The CDR3 contains 17 residues. In nucleotides, the CDR3 is TGTGCCAGCAGCCAAGAGGTTGGCCTAGCGGGTCAAGAGACCCAGTACTTC. This gives the protein CASSQEVGLAGQETQYF.

This clone was found a few times. The chain combines TRBV27 with TRBJ1-1; 8 nucleotides agree with TRBD1. This CDR3 is built from 14 residues. J lost 2 bases, V lost 3 bases, and 2 bases had no gene match. Germline-derived CDR1 and CDR2 are MNHEY and SMNVEV (reference sequence). CDR3 in amino acids: CASSFDRGNTEAFF. In nucleotides, the CDR3 is TGTGCCAGCAGTTTCGACAGGGGCAACACTGAAGCTTTCTTT.

This sequence joins TRBV6-1 and TRBJ2-3, with 10 bases that match TRBD2. Germline assignment: CDR1 MNHNS and CDR2 SASEGT. The CDR3 loop spans 15 amino acids. Unmatched junction bases numbered 6, after V lost 6 bases and J lost 3 bases. The CDR3 sequence is CASRSGGVRTDTQYF. In nucleotides, the CDR3 is TGTGCCAGCAGAAGCGGGGGGGTAAGGACAGATACGCAGTATTTT.

The V gene is TRBV2, the J gene TRBJ1-2; D may be TRBD1 (5 bases). The germline V gene encodes CDR1 SNHLY and CDR2 FYNNEI. V was clipped by 2 bases and J by 4 bases, with 23 bases between them. The CDR3 is 18 amino acids. The CDR3 sequence: CASSERDLGGVEGYGYTF. CDR3 in DNA: TGTGCCAGCAGTGAAAGAGACCTTGGGGGGGTTGAGGGCTATGGCTACACCTTC.

The chain carries TRBV7-6 and TRBJ2-4; possibly TRBD1 or TRBD2 for D (5 bases each). The germline CDR1 and CDR2 sequences are SGHVS and FNYEAQ. The length of the CDR3 is 15 residues. Trimming took 2 bases from V and 0 from J, leaving 8 bases between them. CDR3 in DNA: TGTGCCAGCAGCTTAACAGGACTAGCCAAAAACATTCAGTACTTC. Translating it yields CASSLTGLAKNIQYF.

The CDR3 DNA is TGTGCCAGCAGACAGGGAAGCAATCAGCCCCAGCATTTT. Translated, it gives CASRQGSNQPQHF. The chain is built from TRBV6-5 and TRBJ1-5, with a possible D match to TRBD1 (6 bases). The CDR3 loop spans 13 amino acids. V lost 6 bases and J 1 base, leaving 7 bases between the germline ends. CDR1 and CDR2 (germline): MNHEY, SVGAGI.

This clone was observed a few times. The chain is built from TRBV6-6 and TRBJ2-5; D might be TRBD2 (5 bases). The germline V and J ends were trimmed by 4 bases and 7 bases, with 19 bases remaining between them. The germline gives CDR1 MNHNY, CDR2 SVGAGI (reference sequence). This CDR3 contains 15 residues. The CDR3 nucleotides are TGTGCCAGCAGTTCCGGCGAAGAGGGTGCGCGGACCCAGTACTTC. This sequence encodes CASSSGEEGARTQYF.

In its sample, this clone was seen once. V gene TRBV10-3 combines with J gene TRBJ2-7, with 8 bases lining up with TRBD1. This CDR3 has 16 amino acids. The V segment lost 3 bases and the J segment 6 bases; nucleotides outside the gene matches: 13. Germline CDR1 and CDR2: ENHRY and SYGVKD. The CDR3 DNA reads TGTGCCATCAGTGATTCTCTCCAGGGGGCCTTTGGCGAGCAGTACTTC. This codes for CAISDSLQGAFGEQYF.

The table lists this clone with a count of one. The chain joins TRBV30 to TRBJ1-2; 7 bases are a match to TRBD1. With V trimmed by 1 base and J by 5 bases, 7 bases remained unmatched. Germline loops: CDR1 GTSNPN, CDR2 SVGIG (reference sequence). The CDR3 length is 14 residues. The CDR3 DNA reads TGTGCCTGGAGTGGAAGAGACAGGGAGTATGGCTACACCTTC. Amino acid sequence: CAWSGRDREYGYTF.

The V call is TRBV19, the J call TRBJ1-3; the match to TRBD1 covers 8 bases. The CDR3 consists of 13 residues. The germline V gene has CDR1 LNHDA and CDR2 SQIVND (reference sequence). The V segment lost 5 bases and the J segment 4 bases; nucleotides outside the gene matches: 1. The DNA for the CDR3 is TGTGCCAGTAGTGGACAGGGCGGAAACACCATATATTTT. It codes for CASSGQGGNTIYF.

The chain links TRBV28 to TRBJ1-2, with 8 positions matching TRBD1. Germline-derived CDR1 and CDR2 are MDHEN and SYDVKM. The CDR3 loop spans 13 amino acids. The ends lost 10 bases at V and 4 bases at J; junction bases unmatched: 8. CDR3 amino acids: CATSDRASYGYTF. CDR3 nucleotides: TGTGCCACATCGGACAGGGCTTCCTATGGCTACACCTTC.

The chain's CDR3 is CASSFDNGSGEQYF. The CDR3 nucleotides are TGTGCCAGCAGCTTCGATAACGGGTCGGGTGAGCAGTACTTC. The chain combines TRBV7-3 with TRBJ2-7; D is unclear. The length of the CDR3 is 14 residues. V gave up 3 bases and J gave up 7 bases, with 16 bases separating them. Germline lookup yields CDR1 SGHTA and CDR2 FQGTGA.

This rearrangement joins TRBV6-6 to TRBJ2-3; TRBD1 matches at 10 bases. From germline, CDR1 is MNHNY and CDR2 SVGAGI (reference sequence). After removal of 2 bases from V and 8 bases from J, the junction contained 4 bases not matched to a gene. The CDR3 is 14 amino acids. DNA for the CDR3: TGTGCCAGCAGTTACCGACAGGGGGCGGGTACGCAGTATTTT. It is translated as CASSYRQGAGTQYF.

V gene TRBV30 combines with J gene TRBJ2-7; possibly TRBD1 for D (6 bases). V gave up 1 base and J gave up 4 bases, with 8 bases separating them. This CDR3 comprises 12 residues. Per the germline V gene, CDR1 is GTSNPN and CDR2 is SVGIG (reference sequence). CDR3 protein: CAWSAQGYEQYF. The CDR3 DNA reads TGTGCCTGGAGTGCACAGGGATACGAGCAGTACTTC.

The chain carries TRBV6-5 and TRBJ2-7; D unclear. This CDR3 has 12 amino acids. Deletions cut 5 bases from V and 6 bases from J, with 11 bases between. Germline V gene data show CDR1 as MNHEY and CDR2 as SVGAGI. In DNA form, the CDR3 reads TGTGCCAGCAGTCGCCCTTGGGGCGAGCAGTACTTC. Amino acids: CASSRPWGEQYF.

The rearrangement joins TRBV18 to TRBJ1-5, with 7 bases aligning to TRBD1. The CDR3 covers 15 residues. V gave up 6 bases and J gave up 5 bases; unmatched junction bases: 10. CDR1 and CDR2 (germline): KGHSH, LQKENI. The chain's CDR3 is CASSRGAGGDQPQHF. The DNA of the CDR3 is TGTGCCAGCTCTCGCGGGGCAGGGGGGGATCAGCCCCAGCATTTT.

The chain is built from TRBV6-5 and TRBJ1-5; no definite D call. CDR1 is MNHEY and CDR2 is SVGAGI in the germline V gene. V was trimmed by 3 bases and J by 0 bases, leaving 9 bases between them. This CDR3 has 15 amino acids. In DNA, the CDR3 is TGTGCCAGCAGTTATAGCGTCAATAGCAATCAGCCCCAGCATTTT. Protein: CASSYSVNSNQPQHF.

The chain carries TRBV11-2 and TRBJ1-3; no definite D call. This CDR3 has 14 residues. CDR1 and CDR2 (germline): SGHAT, FQNNGV. Deletions cut 2 bases from V and 2 bases from J, with 7 bases between. The CDR3 nucleotides are TGTGCCAGCAGCTTATCTGGACCTGGAAACACCATATATTTT. Its protein product is CASSLSGPGNTIYF.

The rearrangement uses TRBV30 and TRBJ1-5; TRBD1 might be the D (6 bases). CDR1 and CDR2 (germline): GTSNPN, SVGIG (reference sequence). The CDR3 spans 13 residues. V dropped 4 bases and J dropped 13 bases, with 20 bases sitting between them. DNA of the CDR3: TGTGCCTGGACCACACAGGGTGAAGGAAGGCAGCATTTT. The encoded protein is CAWTTQGEGRQHF.

This clone has a handful of counts. The gene calls are TRBV30 and TRBJ1-1, with 9 bases aligning to TRBD1. After removal of 1 base from V and 7 bases from J, the junction contained 4 bases not matched to a gene. The CDR3 sequence is 13 residues long. The germline gives CDR1 GTSNPN, CDR2 SVGIG (reference sequence). CDR3 DNA sequence: TGTGCCTGGAGTGCCGGACAGGGGCTTGAAGCTTTCTTT. This codes for CAWSAGQGLEAFF.

This chain uses TRBV19 with TRBJ2-7; tentative D call: TRBD2 (6 bases). CDR1 is LNHDA, CDR2 SQIVND, per germline (reference sequence). There are 14 residues in the CDR3. Trimming left V 3 bases short and J 7 bases short, with 16 bases between. CDR3 protein: CASSMGLPSWEQYF. Written as DNA, the CDR3 is TGTGCCAGTAGTATGGGACTCCCAAGCTGGGAGCAGTACTTC.